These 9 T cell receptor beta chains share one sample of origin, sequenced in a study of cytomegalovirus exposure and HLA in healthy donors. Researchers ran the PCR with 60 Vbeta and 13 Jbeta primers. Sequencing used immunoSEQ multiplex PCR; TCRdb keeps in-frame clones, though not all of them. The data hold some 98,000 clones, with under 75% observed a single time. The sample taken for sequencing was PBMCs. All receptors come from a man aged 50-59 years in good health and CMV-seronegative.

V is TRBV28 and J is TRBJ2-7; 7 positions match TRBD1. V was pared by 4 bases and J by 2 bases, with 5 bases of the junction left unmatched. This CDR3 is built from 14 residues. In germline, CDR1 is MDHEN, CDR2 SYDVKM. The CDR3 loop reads CASSSWTGAYEQYF. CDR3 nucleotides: TGTGCCAGCAGTTCATGGACAGGAGCCTACGAGCAGTACTTC.

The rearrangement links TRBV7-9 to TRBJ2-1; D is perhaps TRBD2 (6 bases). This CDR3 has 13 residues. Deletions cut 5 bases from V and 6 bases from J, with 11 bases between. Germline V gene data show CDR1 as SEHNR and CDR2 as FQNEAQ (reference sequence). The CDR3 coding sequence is TGTGCCAGCAGCCTAACTAGCTTCAATGAGCAGTTCTTC. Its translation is CASSLTSFNEQFF.

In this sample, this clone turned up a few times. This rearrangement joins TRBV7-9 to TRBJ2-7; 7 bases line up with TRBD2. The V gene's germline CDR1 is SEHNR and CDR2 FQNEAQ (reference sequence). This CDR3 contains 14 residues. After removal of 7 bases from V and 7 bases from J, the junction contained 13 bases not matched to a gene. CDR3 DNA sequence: TGTGCCAGCATCCAACTAAGCGGGGCCTCGGAGCAGTACTTC. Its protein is CASIQLSGASEQYF.

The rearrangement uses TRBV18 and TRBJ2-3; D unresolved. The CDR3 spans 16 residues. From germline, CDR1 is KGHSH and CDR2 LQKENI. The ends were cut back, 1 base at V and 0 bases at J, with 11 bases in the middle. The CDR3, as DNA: TGTGCCAGCTCACCACGCGTTTCTACTAGCACAGATACGCAGTATTTT. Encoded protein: CASSPRVSTSTDTQYF.

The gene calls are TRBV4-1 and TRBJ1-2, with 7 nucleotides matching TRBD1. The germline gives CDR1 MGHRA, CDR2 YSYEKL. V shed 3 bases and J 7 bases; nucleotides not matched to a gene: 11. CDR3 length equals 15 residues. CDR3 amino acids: CASSHSGQDLRGYTF. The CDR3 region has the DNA TGCGCCAGCAGCCACTCAGGACAGGACCTACGTGGCTACACCTTC.

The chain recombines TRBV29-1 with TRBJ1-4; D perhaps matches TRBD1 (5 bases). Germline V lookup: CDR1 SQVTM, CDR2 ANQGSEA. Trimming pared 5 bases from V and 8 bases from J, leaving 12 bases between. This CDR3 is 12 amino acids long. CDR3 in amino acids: CSVTREGEKLFF. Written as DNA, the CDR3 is TGCAGCGTTACCAGGGAGGGGGAAAAACTGTTTTTT.

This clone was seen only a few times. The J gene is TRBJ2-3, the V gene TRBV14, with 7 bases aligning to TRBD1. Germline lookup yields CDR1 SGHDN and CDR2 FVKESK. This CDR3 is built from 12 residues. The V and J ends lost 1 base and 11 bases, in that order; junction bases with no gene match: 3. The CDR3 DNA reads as TGTGCCAGCAGCCAAGGGGGACAGAAGCAGTATTTT. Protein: CASSQGGQKQYF.

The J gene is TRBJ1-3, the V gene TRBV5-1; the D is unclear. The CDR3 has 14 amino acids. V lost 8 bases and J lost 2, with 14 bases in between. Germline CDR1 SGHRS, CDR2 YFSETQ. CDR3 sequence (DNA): TGCGCCAGTGGTGCCGGGTACACTGGAAACACCATATATTTT. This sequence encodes CASGAGYTGNTIYF.

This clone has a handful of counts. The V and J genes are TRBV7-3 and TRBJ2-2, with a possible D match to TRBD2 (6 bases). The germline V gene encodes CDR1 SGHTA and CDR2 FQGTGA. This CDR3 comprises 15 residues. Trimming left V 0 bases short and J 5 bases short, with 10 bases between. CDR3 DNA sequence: TGTGCCAGCAGCTTAACCGGGGGACTTACCGGGGAGCTGTTTTTT. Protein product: CASSLTGGLTGELFF.